The source of this T cell receptor (beta chain) is a study of T cells after yellow fever vaccination (dated by TCRdb to between 2017 and 2020). The study in broad terms: The SMART-Seq v4 Ultra Low Input RNA kit was used to prepare libraries from fractions with low cell numbers. To follow T-cell clones before and after primary and booster YFV17D yellow fever vaccination, bulk TCR alpha and beta repertoires were sequenced over time. Two healthy male donors, one aged 18 to 30 and one aged 30 to 40 years, were included in the cohort. Bulk PBMC replicates and cell subsets were isolated from blood drawn at multiple timepoints before and after both primary and secondary immunization. Results the study describes overall, beyond this receptor: Because only a couple of donors were included in the study, the extent to which the findings can be generalized is limited. The secondary T-cell response was found to be weaker but faster than the primary response, with a peak reached on day 5 rather than on day 15. Most clones expanded after primary vaccination (around 97% of CD4 and about 85% of CD8) were re-detected after the booster, suggesting that broad memory maintenance occurred. Computational filtering was required because FACS-sorted repertoires could contain abundant contaminating clonotypes from the bulk population. A small share of clonotypes occurred in both CD4 and CD8 compartments, likely arising from convergent recombination.

V and J lose 4 bases and 4 bases, and a span of 18 bases separates them. Taken from the germline V gene, the CDR1 and CDR2 loops are SGHRS and YFSETQ. The cysteine opens and the phenylalanine closes a CDR3 of 16 amino acids. Only the CDR3 portion is preserved as DNA: 48 bases, with reading frame beginning at the first base. TCR cDNA was made using 5'RACE template switching, a step that added a universal primer site and unique molecular identifiers. cDNA synthesis was primed from both the TCR alpha and TCR beta constant segments. Library amplification used two PCR steps, and the second PCR step added sample barcodes and sequencing adapters. Sequencing of the libraries was done on either Illumina HiSeq 2500 (2x100 bp) or NovaSeq (2x150 bp). The study's processing was this. Reads were demultiplexed and collapsed into UMI consensus sequences with MIGEC, and V(D)J alignment was performed with MiXCR. Clonotypes responding to the vaccine were identified with edgeR on replicate PBMC samples, with the criteria of FDR below 0.01 and a log2 fold change above 5 up to day 15. Each bulk clonotype received a CD4 or CD8 identity based on whether the sequenced CD4 or CD8 repertoire contained that clonotype at higher abundance. TCRdb trimmed public reads at Q25 via fastp, called clones via MiXCR and kept in-frame beta chains. Each CDR3 protein gets just one entry, which takes the most common genes and DNA from the rows behind it. The V and J calls reflect TCRdb's pipeline rather than the authors' work. This sample holds 400,000 or so distinct CDR3 sequences; 11% were observed only once. Roughly 18% of the sample rests with the top ten.

Interpreted using the paper, the treatment or condition label stands for: live attenuated yellow fever vaccine strain. At each blood-draw timepoint, two biological replicates of bulk PBMCs were collected. A standard Ficoll-Paque protocol was used to isolate PBMCs from peripheral blood. RNA was extracted with TriZol from bulk PBMCs, CD4 and CD8 fractions, and dextramer-positive and dextramer-negative fractions. Comments on this clonotype: This clone's antigen is unknown. No much larger clone exists at a distance of one base, and base qualities are not known.

The TCR originated in a man aged 18 to 30 who received the YFV17D yellow fever vaccine. The chain is encoded by TRBV5-1 joined to TRBJ2-1; the D gene assignment is perhaps TRBD1 or TRBD2, with each matching 5 bases. Sequenced material: PBMCs, taken on the day of the first yellow fever vaccination. The DNA reads TGCGCCAGCAGCCGACGGGTGGGGGTTTCATACAATGAGCAGTTCTTC. This encodes CASSRRVGVSYNEQFF.